The 23 T cell receptor beta chains below all came from one sample that was sequenced in a study of post-analysis software for immune sequencing data. Study outcomes and limitations: Among five TRBV segments more frequent in patients than controls were TRBV5-6, TRBV5-1 and TRBV20-1.

Unique molecular identifiers had been added to the TCR beta cDNA libraries. TCRdb redid the calling of the PCR reads with MiXCR, one entry per CDR3 protein. This repertoire shows a few hundred thousand distinct CDR3 sequences, around 40% found once; its top ten account for about 12%. No antigens are known for them. Specimen: blood. Every receptor here comes from a girl between 10 and 17 years old with multiple sclerosis.

The chain links TRBV20-1 to TRBJ2-5; D is ambiguous. The CDR3 loop spans 11 amino acids. The germline V gene has CDR1 DFQATT and CDR2 SNEGSKA (reference sequence). Trimming removed 4 bases at V and 3 bases at J, with 6 bases between. The CDR3 nucleotides read TGCAGTGCTAACAGAAAAGAGACCCAGTACTTC. Its protein is CSANRKETQYF.

This clonotype was detected only once. V gene TRBV3-1 combines with J gene TRBJ2-5; TRBD2 matches 11 bases. The CDR3 has 15 amino acids. The V gene's germline CDR1 is LGHDT and CDR2 YNNKEL (reference sequence). V lost 0 bases to trimming and J lost 7 bases; unmatched junction nucleotides: 4. CDR3 region: CASSQDTSGSATQYF. The CDR3 coding sequence is TGTGCCAGCAGCCAAGATACTAGCGGGAGTGCGACCCAGTACTTC.

This clonotype was observed a handful of times. The CDR3 is CASSLAGRNQPQHF. The CDR3 nucleotides read TGTGCCAGCAGCTTAGCGGGCAGGAATCAGCCCCAGCATTTT. The chain couples TRBV7-8 to TRBJ1-5; the D is unclear. Germline V gene data show CDR1 as SGHVS and CDR2 as FQNEAQ. Trimming removed 0 bases at V and 4 bases at J, with 7 bases between. The CDR3 spans 14 residues. Supplemented by reference TRBV7-8 and TRBJ1-5, the full variable domain reads GAGVSQSPRYKVAKRGQDVALRCDPISGHVSLFWYQQALGQGPEFLTYFQNEAQLDKSGLPSDRFFAERPEGSVSTLKIQRTQQEDSAVYLCASSLAGRNQPQHFGDGTRLSIL.

This clonotype occurred a few times. The gene calls are TRBV6-5 and TRBJ2-7, with 7 positions matching TRBD2. The trim removed 0 bases at V and 1 base at J, leaving 6 bases unmatched. The CDR3 contains 16 residues. CDR1 and CDR2 (germline): MNHEY, SVGAGI. The CDR3: CASSYSPGSGSYEQYF. The CDR3 DNA reads TGTGCCAGCAGTTACTCGCCGGGTAGCGGGTCCTACGAGCAGTACTTC.

V usage is TRBV12-3 or TRBV12-4 and J usage is TRBJ2-1; 9 bases are a match to TRBD1. V lost 1 base to trimming and J lost 6 bases; unmatched junction nucleotides: 4. This CDR3 is built from 15 residues. The CDR3 nucleotides are TGTGCCAGCAGTTTAGGTGGACAGGGGTTCAATGAGCAGTTCTTC. It encodes CASSLGGQGFNEQFF.

The V and J genes are TRBV7-8 and TRBJ2-1, with a possible D match to TRBD1 (6 bases). This CDR3 is 16 amino acids long. The ends were cut back, 0 bases at V and 9 bases at J, with 18 bases in the middle. CDR1 and CDR2 (germline): SGHVS, FQNEAQ. CDR3 nucleotides: TGTGCCAGCAGCTTAGCGTATCTACAGGGTATCGGTGAGCAGTTCTTC. It is translated as CASSLAYLQGIGEQFF.

This clonotype was picked up a small number of times. The chain is built from TRBV7-2 and TRBJ2-5; D is unclear. Between the trimmed V and J ends, which lost 1 base and 5 bases, there was a span of 14 bases. CDR1 and CDR2 from the germline V gene are SGHTA and FQGNSA. The length of the CDR3 is 15 residues. The CDR3 region has the DNA TGTGCCAGCAGCTTAGTACCTTCTATCGGGGAGACCCAGTACTTC. This translates into CASSLVPSIGETQYF. The whole variable domain, filled in from reference TRBV7-2 and TRBJ2-5, reads GAGVSQSPSNKVTEKGKDVELRCDPISGHTALYWYRQSLGQGLEFLIYFQGNSAPDKSGLPSDRFSAERTGGSVSTLTIQRTQQEDSAVYLCASSLVPSIGETQYFGPGTRLLVL.

This sequence joins TRBV7-3 and TRBJ2-3; 10 bases align to TRBD2. The trim removed 4 bases at V and 1 base at J, leaving 5 bases unmatched. The germline CDR1 and CDR2 sequences are SGHTA and FQGTGA. The CDR3 has 16 residues. CDR3 coding DNA: TGTGCCAGCAGCTACGGACTAGCGGCAGGCACAGATACGCAGTATTTT. Translating gives CASSYGLAAGTDTQYF.

The rearrangement uses TRBV25-1 and TRBJ2-7, with 7 bases aligning to TRBD1. The closer fit of TRBJ2-5 to the DNA end suggests the J call may be wrong. The CDR3 sequence is 15 residues long. Germline V gene lookup returns CDR1 MGHDK and CDR2 SYGVNS. In DNA, the CDR3 is TGTGCCAGCAGCGAGGGGGCGCCGGTAAGGGAGACCCAGTACTTC. It specifies CASSEGAPVRETQYF.

The V and J genes are TRBV20-1 and TRBJ2-1; 8 bases agree with TRBD2. V shed 5 bases and J 4 bases; nucleotides not matched to a gene: 16. Germline loops: CDR1 DFQATT, CDR2 SNEGSKA (reference sequence). This CDR3 contains 17 residues. In nucleotides, the CDR3 is TGCAGTGCTTCGAGGGTCCACCCGGGAGGGGATTACAATGAGCAGTTCTTC. As protein: CSASRVHPGGDYNEQFF.

This clonotype was seen a handful of times. This chain links TRBV28 with TRBJ2-6; D gene unclear. The CDR3 is made up of 18 amino acids. Germline CDR1 is MDHEN and CDR2 is SYDVKM. Deletions cut 6 bases from V and 1 base from J, with 19 bases between. CDR3 sequence reads: CASSLTQLHSSGANVLTF. DNA of the CDR3: TGTGCCAGCAGCCTCACCCAGCTGCATAGTTCTGGGGCCAACGTCCTGACTTTC.

V and J are TRBV6-2 or TRBV6-3 and TRBJ2-3, with a weak D call TRBD2 (6 bases). CDR1 and CDR2 (germline): MNHEY, SVGEGT. V dropped 10 bases and J dropped 5 bases, with 13 bases sitting between them. The CDR3 contains 12 residues. The CDR3 nucleotides are TGTGCCACCGGGACTGTCTTAGATACGCAGTATTTT. Amino acids: CATGTVLDTQYF.

The sample holds a few counts of this clonotype. The rearrangement uses TRBV7-9 and TRBJ2-1; D gene uncertain. V lost 4 bases, J lost 0 bases, and 4 bases lay in between. CDR1 and CDR2 (germline): SEHNR, FQNEAQ (reference sequence). The CDR3 is 13 amino acids. The CDR3 coding sequence is TGTGCCAGCAGCTACTACTCCTACAATGAGCAGTTCTTC. This translates into CASSYYSYNEQFF.

This chain links TRBV4-1 with TRBJ2-3; TRBD2 might be the D (6 bases). Trimming left V 3 bases short and J 2 bases short, with 18 bases between. Germline V gene data show CDR1 as MGHRA and CDR2 as YSYEKL. The CDR3 runs 17 residues. CDR3 protein: CASSHPAGTGDTDTQYF. CDR3 bases: TGCGCCAGCAGCCACCCGGCAGGAACGGGGGACACAGATACGCAGTATTTT.

This clonotype has only a few counts. The V call is TRBV6-2 or TRBV6-3, the J call TRBJ2-1, with TRBD2 matching 9 bases. Germline V gene data show CDR1 as MNHEY and CDR2 as SVGEGT. J was trimmed by 7 bases and V by 9 bases; bases with no gene match: 10. The CDR3 has 14 amino acids. DNA of the CDR3: TGTGCCAGTAATCCCACTAGCGGGTTTAATGAGCAGTTCTTC. Its translation: CASNPTSGFNEQFF.

This clonotype came up once. CDR3 amino acids: CSVEVGQGRQPQHF. The CDR3 DNA is TGCAGCGTTGAAGTAGGGCAGGGCCGTCAGCCCCAGCATTTT. V and J are TRBV29-1 and TRBJ1-5; maybe TRBD1 (5 bases). The CDR3 length is 14 residues. Trimming removed 1 base at V and 6 bases at J, with 13 bases between. From germline, CDR1 is SQVTM and CDR2 ANQGSEA.

There are a few counts of this clonotype. The gene calls are TRBV29-1 and TRBJ1-5; 9 nucleotides align to TRBD1. This CDR3 contains 14 residues. Trimming took 6 bases from V and 6 from J; bases not matched to a gene: 9. CDR1 and CDR2 (germline): SQVTM, ANQGSEA. This CDR3 is CSVIGTGIGQPQHF. Written as DNA, the CDR3 is TGCAGCGTAATAGGGACAGGGATAGGTCAGCCCCAGCATTTT.

The rearrangement uses TRBV5-6 and TRBJ1-2, with 10 bases aligning to TRBD1. The V gene's germline CDR1 is SGHDT and CDR2 YYEEEE. CDR3 length: 14 residues. J lost 8 bases, V lost 3 bases, and 7 bases had no gene match. CDR3 amino acids: CASSSRTGGFGYTF. In nucleotides, the CDR3 is TGTGCCAGCAGCTCAAGGACAGGGGGTTTCGGCTACACCTTC.

This clonotype was detected many times. The chain combines TRBV7-2 with TRBJ2-5, with D perhaps given as TRBD1 or TRBD2 (6 bases each). Germline CDR1 and CDR2: SGHTA and FQGNSA. This CDR3 has 15 amino acids. Trimming cost V 5 bases and J 4 bases, with 17 bases left between them. CDR3 sequence reads: CASSPWGARVETQYF. CDR3 sequence (DNA): TGTGCCAGCAGCCCCTGGGGGGCTCGTGTAGAGACCCAGTACTTC.

The V call is TRBV7-9, the J call TRBJ1-4, with D unclear. CDR1 SEHNR and CDR2 FQNEAQ come from the germline V gene (reference sequence). This CDR3 is built from 15 residues. With 5 bases removed from V and 5 bases from J, the gap between germline ends came to 15 bases. CDR3 residues: CASSPRQGRNEKLFF. In DNA form, the CDR3 reads TGTGCCAGCAGCCCCCGACAAGGGAGGAATGAAAAACTGTTTTTT.

V usage is TRBV4-2 and J usage is TRBJ1-6, with D maybe TRBD1 (5 bases). The CDR3 extends over 13 amino acids. Trimming removed 3 bases from V and 10 bases from J, with 10 bases in between. Germline CDR1 and CDR2: LGHNA and YNFKEQ. The CDR3 sequence is CASSQGGDSPLHF. The CDR3 region has the DNA TGTGCCAGCAGCCAGGGGGGGGACTCACCCCTCCACTTT.

The J gene is TRBJ1-1, the V gene TRBV29-1; D ambiguous. CDR3 length equals 15 residues. Germline values: CDR1 SQVTM, CDR2 ANQGSEA. Trimming took 4 bases from V and 1 from J, leaving 16 bases between them. The CDR3 sequence is CSVGVGRVTNTEAFF. The CDR3 DNA follows: TGCAGCGTTGGGGTTGGACGGGTAACGAACACTGAAGCTTTCTTT.

This clonotype has just a few counts. The chain recombines TRBV24-1 with TRBJ2-7, with a possible D match to TRBD1 (5 bases). The CDR3 extends over 14 amino acids. Germline CDR1 reads KGHDR; CDR2 reads SFDVKD. V was pared by 4 bases and J by 4 bases, with 13 bases between. The CDR3 DNA reads as TGTGCCACCAGTGACCACGCCTCAGGGTACGAGCAGTACTTC. It specifies CATSDHASGYEQYF.